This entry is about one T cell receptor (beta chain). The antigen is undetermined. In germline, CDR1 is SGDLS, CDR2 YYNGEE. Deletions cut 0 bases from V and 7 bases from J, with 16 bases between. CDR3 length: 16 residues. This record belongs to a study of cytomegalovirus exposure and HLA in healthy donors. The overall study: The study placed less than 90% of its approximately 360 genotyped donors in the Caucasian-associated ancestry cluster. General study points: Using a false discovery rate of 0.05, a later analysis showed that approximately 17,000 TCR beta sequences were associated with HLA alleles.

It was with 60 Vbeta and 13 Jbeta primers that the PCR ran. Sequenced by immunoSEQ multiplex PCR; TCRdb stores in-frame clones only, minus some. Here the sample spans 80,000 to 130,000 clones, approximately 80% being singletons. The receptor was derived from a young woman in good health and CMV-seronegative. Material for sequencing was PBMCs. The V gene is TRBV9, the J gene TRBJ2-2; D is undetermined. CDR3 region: CASSVGGRSGGGELFF. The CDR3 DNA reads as TGTGCCAGCAGCGTAGGTGGCAGGTCCGGTGGCGGGGAGCTGTTTTTT.